This TCR beta chain was sequenced during a study of CD8 T cells in ankylosing spondylitis. After removal of 8 bases from V and 3 bases from J, the junction contained 7 bases not matched to a gene. Germline V gives CDR1 DFQATT, CDR2 SNEGSKA (reference sequence). The CDR3 is made up of 13 amino acids. Ten or more counts support this clonotype. Its antigen is as yet unknown. TCRdb used MiXCR to reprocess the 5' RACE reads, holding one entry per CDR3 protein. The sample includes tens of thousands of distinct CDR3 sequences, around 7.2% seen only once; the top ten take over 9.5%. General study points: What appeared characteristic of ankylosing spondylitis blood was a TCR beta motif of seven to nine highly homologous variants. From matched ankylosing spondylitis synovial fluid, disease-linked clones were reportedly recovered at significantly enriched levels. Peripheral blood samples showed relatively rare disease-linked clones, and these clones were CD8+.

This clonotype originated in a male donor with ankylosing spondylitis or in good health (not recorded which). The sample taken for sequencing was blood, either unsorted or a sorted T cell fraction (not recorded which). The V and J genes are TRBV20-1 and TRBJ2-7; 10 nucleotides agree with TRBD2. The CDR3 is CSTSSGSLYEQYF. In DNA form, the CDR3 reads TGCAGTACTTCTAGCGGGAGTCTCTACGAGCAGTACTTC.